These 22 T cell receptor beta chains were all obtained from the same sample, sequenced in a study of blood T cell repertoires in COVID-19. The protocol was immunoSEQ multiplex PCR, while the TCRdb copy is restricted to in-frame clones and leaves out a portion. Of 100,000 to 150,000 clones listed, approximately 80% are singletons. Sequencing was done on a sample of peripheral blood. The receptor set was obtained from a man aged 40-49 years with active or convalescent COVID-19.

This sequence joins TRBV3-1 (or the pseudogene TRBV3-2) and TRBJ2-2; D unresolved. CDR3 length equals 15 residues. CDR1 is LGHDT and CDR2 is YNNKEL in the germline V gene (reference sequence). Trimming cost V 3 bases and J 0 bases, with 8 bases left between them. The CDR3 region has the DNA TGTGCCAGCAGCCATTCAGGTACGAACACCGGGGAGCTGTTTTTT. Translated: CASSHSGTNTGELFF.

V usage is TRBV7-2 and J usage is TRBJ1-1, with 8 nucleotides matching TRBD1. Germline-derived CDR1 and CDR2 are SGHTA and FQGNSA. The V and J ends lost 3 bases and 8 bases, in that order; junction bases with no gene match: 2. CDR3 size: 12 residues. The DNA of the CDR3 is TGTGCCAGCAGCTTGTACAGGGGGGAAGCTTTCTTT. Protein: CASSLYRGEAFF.

This clone came up once. The V and J genes are TRBV6-4 and TRBJ2-1; 8 bases are a match to TRBD2. Germline V gives CDR1 MRHNA, CDR2 SNTAGT. The CDR3 is 14 amino acids. With V trimmed by 4 bases and J by 9 bases, 8 bases remained unmatched. CDR3 loop: CASSVTGGPTEQFF. As DNA, the CDR3 is TGTGCCAGCAGTGTAACGGGGGGGCCCACTGAGCAGTTCTTC.

This clone was seen once. Here the CDR3 reads CASSFAPMEAFF. The CDR3 coding sequence is TGTGCCAGCAGCTTCGCCCCTATGGAAGCTTTCTTT. The chain links TRBV7-9 to TRBJ1-1; D ambiguous. Trimming removed 3 bases from V and 8 bases from J, with 10 bases in between. This CDR3 is 12 amino acids long. Germline V gene data show CDR1 as SEHNR and CDR2 as FQNEAQ (reference sequence).

CDR3 protein: CATLDSTYEQYF. CDR3 DNA: TGTGCCACCCTGGACAGCACCTACGAGCAGTACTTC. The chain combines TRBV2 with TRBJ2-7; tentatively, D is TRBD1 (6 bases). This CDR3 region has 12 residues. Germline CDR1 is SNHLY and CDR2 is FYNNEI. Trimming cost V 10 bases and J 2 bases, with 12 bases left between them.

The table lists this clone with a few counts. The genes are TRBV2 and TRBJ2-1; TRBD1 might be the D (6 bases). Looked up from germline, CDR1 is SNHLY and CDR2 is FYNNEI. V lost 3 bases, J lost 4 bases, and 13 bases lay in between. This CDR3 is built from 15 residues. The CDR3 here is CASSDLGQPYNEQFF. The CDR3 DNA is TGTGCCAGCAGTGATCTAGGACAGCCTTACAATGAGCAGTTCTTC.

About this clone itself: This could be a read error, since a much larger clone is one nucleotide away. The gene calls are TRBV3-1 (or the pseudogene TRBV3-2) and TRBJ2-7; 7 positions agree with TRBD2. This CDR3 contains 14 residues. Trimming took 2 bases from V and 7 from J; bases not matched to a gene: 8. Germline CDR1 LGHDT, CDR2 YNNKEL (reference sequence). The CDR3 loop is CASSQSGAGREQYF. The DNA of the CDR3 is TGTGCCAGCAGCCAAAGCGGGGCGGGGAGGGAGCAGTACTTC.

The chain recombines TRBV7-2 with TRBJ1-4, with D maybe TRBD1 (6 bases). Trimming cost V 6 bases and J 4 bases, with 15 bases left between them. Germline V gene sequence: CDR1 SGHTA, CDR2 FQGNSA. The CDR3 is 15 amino acids. The CDR3 sequence is CASSFQGPINEKLFF. DNA for the CDR3: TGTGCCAGCAGTTTCCAGGGGCCAATTAATGAAAAACTGTTTTTT.

J is TRBJ1-1 and V is TRBV12-3 or TRBV12-4; tentative D call: TRBD1 (5 bases). There are 13 residues in the CDR3. V was shortened by 3 bases and J by 7 bases, with 12 bases between the two germline ends. CDR3 region: CASSLGQGLEAFF. For the CDR3, the DNA is TGTGCCAGCAGTTTGGGGCAGGGACTTGAAGCTTTCTTT.

A few counts support this clone. The chain is built from TRBV6-1 and TRBJ1-2, with TRBD1 matching 8 bases. The CDR3 spans 14 residues. The V segment lost 1 base and the J segment 7 bases; nucleotides outside the gene matches: 5. Germline V lookup: CDR1 MNHNS, CDR2 SASEGT. In DNA, the CDR3 is TGTGCCAGCAGTGAAGAGGCAGGGGGCTCTGGCTACACCTTC. It encodes CASSEEAGGSGYTF.

The chain employs TRBV7-8 and TRBJ1-4; TRBD1 aligns across 9 bases. The CDR3 totals 16 residues. Germline V gene lookup returns CDR1 SGHVS and CDR2 FQNEAQ. The V and J ends lost 3 bases and 8 bases, in that order; junction bases with no gene match: 10. CDR3 sequence: CASSFNLDRGFEKLFF. DNA for the CDR3: TGTGCCAGCAGCTTCAATTTGGACAGGGGTTTCGAAAAACTGTTTTTT.

This clone was detected only a few times. The V call is TRBV7-2, the J call TRBJ1-3; 9 nucleotides line up with TRBD1. From germline, CDR1 is SGHTA and CDR2 FQGNSA. The CDR3 consists of 15 residues. After removal of 1 base from V and 5 bases from J, the junction contained 3 bases not matched to a gene. CDR3 bases: TGTGCCAGCAGCTTAGGGGGACAGGGCCGAAACACCATATATTTT. Its protein is CASSLGGQGRNTIYF.

This clone was seen repeatedly, ten times or more. This rearrangement joins TRBV27 to TRBJ2-7, with D hard to call. The V gene's germline CDR1 is MNHEY and CDR2 SMNVEV (reference sequence). The CDR3 runs 14 residues. Trimming removed 4 bases at V and 4 bases at J, with 14 bases between. CDR3 sequence (DNA): TGTGCCAGCAGTTACGATGGCAGTCGTTACGAGCAGTACTTC. Its protein is CASSYDGSRYEQYF.

The chain joins TRBV18 to TRBJ2-3, with 10 bases that match TRBD2. V lost 5 bases to trimming and J lost 2 bases; unmatched junction nucleotides: 13. The length of the CDR3 is 18 residues. The V gene's germline CDR1 is KGHSH and CDR2 LQKENI. CDR3 DNA sequence: TGTGCCAGCTCATCATACGTTCTAGCGGGGGCCCCCACAGATACGCAGTATTTT. Protein product: CASSSYVLAGAPTDTQYF.

In its sample, this clone was seen once. This chain joins TRBV27 and TRBJ1-6; 7 bases match TRBD1. V lost 4 bases, J lost 7 bases, and 7 bases stayed unmatched. The CDR3 runs 15 residues. Germline CDR1 MNHEY, CDR2 SMNVEV (reference sequence). The CDR3 here is CASSSPGQTNSPLHF. CDR3 nucleotide sequence: TGTGCCAGCAGTTCCCCGGGACAGACGAATTCACCCCTCCACTTT.

V usage is TRBV9 and J usage is TRBJ2-7; 8 nucleotides match TRBD1. Trimming cost V 5 bases and J 7 bases; bases outside gene matches: 14. There are 15 residues in the CDR3. CDR1 is SGDLS, CDR2 YYNGEE, per germline. For the CDR3, the DNA is TGTGCCAGCAGTTCCACGGACAGGGAGGCTGATGAGCAGTACTTC. This codes for CASSSTDREADEQYF.

This chain uses TRBV6-5 with TRBJ1-4, with 7 bases lining up with TRBD1. V shed 0 bases and J 4 bases; nucleotides not matched to a gene: 5. Germline V gene lookup returns CDR1 MNHEY and CDR2 SVGAGI. The length of the CDR3 is 16 residues. CDR3: CASSYSQGQSNEKLFF. The CDR3, as DNA: TGTGCCAGCAGTTACTCCCAGGGACAGAGTAATGAAAAACTGTTTTTT.

As DNA, the CDR3 is TGTGCCAGCAGCCGCCTCCGGGACAGGATCAATGAGCAGTTCTTC. Its translation is CASSRLRDRINEQFF. The rearrangement joins TRBV7-9 to TRBJ2-1; 8 nucleotides align to TRBD1. The CDR3 is 15 residues long. Germline CDR1 and CDR2: SEHNR and FQNEAQ (reference sequence). V was clipped by 5 bases and J by 6 bases; unmatched bases: 9.

V usage is TRBV9 and J usage is TRBJ2-1; 8 nucleotides agree with TRBD2. V lost 7 bases, J lost 5 bases, and 11 bases stayed unmatched. Germline V CDR1 and CDR2: SGDLS, YYNGEE. The CDR3 runs to 15 residues. The CDR3 DNA follows: TGTGCCAGCGGCCAGATGGTAGCGGGGAACAATGAGCAGTTCTTC. As protein: CASGQMVAGNNEQFF.

The chain is built from TRBV19 and TRBJ2-4; 7 bases map to TRBD1. CDR3 length: 14 amino acids. CDR1 and CDR2 from the germline V gene are LNHDA and SQIVND (reference sequence). Germline trimming cut 4 bases from V and 10 bases from J; bases unmatched to any gene: 10. DNA of the CDR3: TGTGCCAGTAGTAACAGGGGCCTTGTCCAGATTCAGTACTTC. Encoded protein: CASSNRGLVQIQYF.

The V call is TRBV18, the J call TRBJ1-6, with TRBD1 matching 7 bases. The CDR3 runs 16 residues. Germline V gives CDR1 KGHSH, CDR2 LQKENI. The V gene end was trimmed by 5 bases and the J gene end by 10 bases; junction bases not matched to a gene: 14. This chain's CDR3 is CASSVSGQRFESPLHF. The CDR3 DNA reads as TGTGCCAGCTCAGTGTCGGGACAGAGATTTGAGTCACCCCTCCACTTT.

This clone appeared once. The V call is TRBV6-2 or TRBV6-3, the J call TRBJ2-7; weak D call: TRBD2 (6 bases). Trimming removed 4 bases at V and 7 bases at J, with 20 bases between. The CDR3 is 15 residues long. Per the germline V gene, CDR1 is MNHEY and CDR2 is SVGEGT. CDR3 in amino acids: CASSSRPTRSGEQYF. CDR3 sequence (DNA): TGTGCCAGCAGTTCCCGTCCGACTAGGTCAGGAGAGCAGTACTTC.